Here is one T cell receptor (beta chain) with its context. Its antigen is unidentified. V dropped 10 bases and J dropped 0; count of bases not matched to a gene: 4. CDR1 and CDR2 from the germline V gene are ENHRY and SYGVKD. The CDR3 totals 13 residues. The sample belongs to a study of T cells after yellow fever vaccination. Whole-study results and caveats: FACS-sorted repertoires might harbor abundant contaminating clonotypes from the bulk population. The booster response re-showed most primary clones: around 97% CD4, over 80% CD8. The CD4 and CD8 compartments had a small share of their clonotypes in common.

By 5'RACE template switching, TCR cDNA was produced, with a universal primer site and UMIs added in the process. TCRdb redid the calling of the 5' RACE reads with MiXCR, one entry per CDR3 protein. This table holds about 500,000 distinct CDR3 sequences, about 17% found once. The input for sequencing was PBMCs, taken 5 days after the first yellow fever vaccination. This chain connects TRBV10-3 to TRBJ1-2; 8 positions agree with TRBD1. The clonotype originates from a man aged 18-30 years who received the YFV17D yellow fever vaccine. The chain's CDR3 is CATGTGANYGYTF. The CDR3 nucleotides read TGTGCCACGGGGACAGGCGCTAACTATGGCTACACCTTC.